Each of the 11 T cell receptor beta chains below was sequenced from the same sample in a study of T cell responses to AZD1222 COVID-19 vaccine (dated by TCRdb to 2020 to 2022). The intended sense of this specimen's time point label: about 28 days (+/-7) after the second vaccine dose. Library preparation used the immunoSEQ multiplex PCR assay. What TCRdb holds here is the immuneACCESS table cut down to in-frame rearrangements. Part of the clones is not present; checked against another copy, under half of the missing clones reflect an unresolved V gene, and the others are unexplained. This sample holds 150,000 to 200,000 clones; approximately 90% were observed only once. 25% to 30% of the sample goes to the ten largest clones. Source: peripheral blood, taken 28 days after the second AZD1222 dose. The origin of the receptors is an adult who received the AZD1222 COVID-19 vaccine.

This clone was found once. This chain uses TRBV9 with TRBJ2-7; the match to TRBD1 covers 10 bases. V trimming: 0 bases; J trimming: 4 bases; junction bases outside the gene matches: 4. CDR3 length: 15 residues. Per germline, CDR1 SGDLS and CDR2 YYNGEE. The CDR3 sequence: CASSVGGTGEYEQYF. As DNA, the CDR3 is TGTGCCAGCAGCGTAGGGGGGACAGGGGAGTACGAGCAGTACTTC.

This CDR3 is CASSQESFYEQYF. DNA of the CDR3: TGTGCCAGCAGCCAAGAGTCCTTCTACGAGCAGTACTTC. The chain links TRBV3-1 (or the pseudogene TRBV3-2) to TRBJ2-7; D is unresolved. V lost 0 bases and J lost 3, with 6 bases in between. This CDR3 has 13 amino acids. Per germline, CDR1 LGHDT and CDR2 YNNKEL (reference sequence).

The gene calls are TRBV4-1 and TRBJ1-2; no clear D. Trimming took off 2 bases at V and 6 bases at J, with 10 bases between the two ends. CDR1 MGHRA and CDR2 YSYEKL come from the germline V gene. There are 13 residues in the CDR3. The DNA of the CDR3 is TGCGCCAGCAGCCAAACTATAAGACATGGCTACACCTTC. This codes for CASSQTIRHGYTF.

The chain joins TRBV6-2 or TRBV6-3 to TRBJ2-3; D gene ambiguous. This CDR3 is 17 amino acids long. CDR1 is MNHEY, CDR2 SVGEGT, per germline. Trimming pared 0 bases from V and 6 bases from J, leaving 19 bases between. CDR3 bases: TGTGCCAGCAGTTACTCGAACCTTGGGGTAGCACACGATACGCAGTATTTT. Its translation is CASSYSNLGVAHDTQYF.

This chain connects TRBV7-2 to TRBJ2-7, with 13 bases that match TRBD2. Germline CDR1 and CDR2: SGHTA and FQGNSA. This CDR3 has 15 amino acids. After removal of 5 bases from V and 4 bases from J, the junction contained 5 bases not matched to a gene. Here the CDR3 reads CASSARTSGRYEQYF. CDR3 in DNA: TGTGCCAGCAGCGCACGGACTAGCGGGAGATACGAGCAGTACTTC.

The V gene is TRBV5-4, the J gene TRBJ2-5, with D tentatively TRBD1 or TRBD2 (5 bases each). The V end lost 1 base, the J end lost 2 bases, and 12 bases lay between the germline ends. Germline CDR1 and CDR2: SGHNT and YYREEE (reference sequence). The CDR3 sequence is 15 residues long. In nucleotides, the CDR3 is TGTGCCAGCAGCTTGCCGGGACGGGTACAAGAGACCCAGTACTTC. Its protein product is CASSLPGRVQETQYF.

The table lists this clone with a count of one. The chain links TRBV6-2 or TRBV6-3 to TRBJ1-5; D is possibly TRBD1 (5 bases). Trimming cost V 2 bases and J 3 bases, with 17 bases left between them. The CDR3 consists of 17 residues. In germline, CDR1 is MNHEY, CDR2 SVGEGT. The CDR3 reads CASSYPTWGGNNQPQHF. Written as DNA, the CDR3 is TGTGCCAGCAGTTACCCGACCTGGGGGGGGAACAATCAGCCCCAGCATTTT.

This clone appeared a single time. This chain uses TRBV7-9 with TRBJ2-3; the D gene could be TRBD1 or TRBD2 (5 bases each). Deletions cut 3 bases from V and 0 bases from J, with 7 bases between. Per the germline V gene, CDR1 is SEHNR and CDR2 is FQNEAQ (reference sequence). The CDR3 loop spans 14 amino acids. The CDR3 is CASSFGDSTDTQYF. As DNA, the CDR3 is TGTGCCAGCAGCTTCGGGGACAGCACAGATACGCAGTATTTT.

The chain combines TRBV6-5 with TRBJ2-5; 7 bases fit TRBD2. Trimming took 7 bases from V and 2 from J; bases not matched to a gene: 4. CDR3 length: 13 amino acids. Germline lookup yields CDR1 MNHEY and CDR2 SVGAGI. The CDR3 coding sequence is TGTGCCAGCACCCCGGGACTACAAGAGACCCAGTACTTC. Amino acids: CASTPGLQETQYF.

The chain links TRBV7-2 to TRBJ1-3, with D perhaps matching TRBD1 (5 bases). CDR3 length: 16 amino acids. Germline V gene data show CDR1 as SGHTA and CDR2 as FQGNSA. Trimming left V 1 base short and J 2 bases short, with 12 bases between. The CDR3 nucleotides read TGTGCCAGCAGCTTAGATTCCGGGGGTGCTGGAAACACCATATATTTT. Translating gives CASSLDSGGAGNTIYF.

This chain joins TRBV6-1 and TRBJ1-1; unclear D gene. CDR1 is MNHNS and CDR2 is SASEGT in the germline V gene. V lost 2 bases to trimming and J lost 7 bases, with 11 bases between them. The CDR3 runs to 13 residues. CDR3 protein: CASSERRIFEAFF. The CDR3 DNA follows: TGTGCCAGCAGTGAAAGGAGGATCTTTGAAGCTTTCTTT.